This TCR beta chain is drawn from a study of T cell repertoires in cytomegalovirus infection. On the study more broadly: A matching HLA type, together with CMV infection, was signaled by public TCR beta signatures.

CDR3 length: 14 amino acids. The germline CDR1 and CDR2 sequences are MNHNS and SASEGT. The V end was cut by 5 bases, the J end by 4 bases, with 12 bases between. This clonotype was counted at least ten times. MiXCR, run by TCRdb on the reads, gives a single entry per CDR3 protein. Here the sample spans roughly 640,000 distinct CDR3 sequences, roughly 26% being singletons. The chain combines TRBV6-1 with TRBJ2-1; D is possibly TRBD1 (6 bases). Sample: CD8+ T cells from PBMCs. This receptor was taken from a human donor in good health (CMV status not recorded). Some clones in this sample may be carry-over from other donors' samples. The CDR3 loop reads CASSYRGQYNEQFF. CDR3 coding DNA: TGTGCCAGCAGTTATAGGGGACAATACAATGAGCAGTTCTTC.